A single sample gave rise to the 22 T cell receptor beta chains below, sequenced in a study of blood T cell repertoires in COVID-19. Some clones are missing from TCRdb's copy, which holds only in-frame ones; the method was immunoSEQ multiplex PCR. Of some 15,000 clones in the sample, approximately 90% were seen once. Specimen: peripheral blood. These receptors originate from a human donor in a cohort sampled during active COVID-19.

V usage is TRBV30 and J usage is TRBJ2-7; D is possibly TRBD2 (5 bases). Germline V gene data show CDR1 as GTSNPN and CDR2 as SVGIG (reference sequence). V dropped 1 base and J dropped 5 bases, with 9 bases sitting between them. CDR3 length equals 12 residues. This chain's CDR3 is CAWSAEGNEQYF. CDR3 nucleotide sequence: TGTGCCTGGAGTGCAGAGGGAAACGAGCAGTACTTC.

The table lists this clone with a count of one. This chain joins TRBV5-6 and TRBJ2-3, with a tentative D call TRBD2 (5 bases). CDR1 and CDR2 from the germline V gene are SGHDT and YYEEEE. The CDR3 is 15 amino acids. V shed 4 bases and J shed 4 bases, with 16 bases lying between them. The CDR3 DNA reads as TGTGCCAGCAGCGTAGAAACGCGGGCCGCAGATACGCAGTATTTT. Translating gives CASSVETRAADTQYF.

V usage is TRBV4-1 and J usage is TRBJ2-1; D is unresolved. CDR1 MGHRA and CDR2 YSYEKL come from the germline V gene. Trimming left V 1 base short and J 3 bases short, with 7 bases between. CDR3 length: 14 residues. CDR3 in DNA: TGCGCCAGCAGCCAAGTTGGCCTCTACAATGAGCAGTTCTTC. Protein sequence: CASSQVGLYNEQFF.

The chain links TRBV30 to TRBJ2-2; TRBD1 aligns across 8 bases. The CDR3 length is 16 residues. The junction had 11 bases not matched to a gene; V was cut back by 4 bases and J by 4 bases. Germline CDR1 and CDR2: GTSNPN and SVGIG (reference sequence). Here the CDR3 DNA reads TGTGCCTGGACAGTCGGACAGGGTTCCGTCACCGGGGAGCTGTTTTTT. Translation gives CAWTVGQGSVTGELFF.

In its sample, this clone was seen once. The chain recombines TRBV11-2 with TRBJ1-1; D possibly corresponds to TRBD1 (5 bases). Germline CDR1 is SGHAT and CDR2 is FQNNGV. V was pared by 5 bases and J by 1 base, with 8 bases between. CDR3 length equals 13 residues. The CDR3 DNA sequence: TGTGCCAGCAGCCTGACAGAGAACACTGAAGCTTTCTTT. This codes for CASSLTENTEAFF.

CDR3 nucleotides: TGTGCCAGCAGCCCTGGAGTGGGTGAGCAGTTCTTC. It specifies CASSPGVGEQFF. The chain has TRBV5-6 and TRBJ2-1; D gene unclear. The CDR3 has 12 amino acids. Trimming left V 4 bases short and J 9 bases short, with 11 bases between. Looked up from germline, CDR1 is SGHDT and CDR2 is YYEEEE.

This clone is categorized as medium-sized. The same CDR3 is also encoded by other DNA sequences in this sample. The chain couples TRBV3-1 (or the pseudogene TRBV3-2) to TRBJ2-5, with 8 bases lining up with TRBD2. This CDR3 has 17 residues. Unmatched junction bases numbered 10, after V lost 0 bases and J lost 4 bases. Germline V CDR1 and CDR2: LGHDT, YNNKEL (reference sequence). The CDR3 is CASSQDGYGGGGETQYF. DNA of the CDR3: TGTGCCAGCAGCCAAGATGGCTACGGGGGGGGTGGAGAGACCCAGTACTTC.

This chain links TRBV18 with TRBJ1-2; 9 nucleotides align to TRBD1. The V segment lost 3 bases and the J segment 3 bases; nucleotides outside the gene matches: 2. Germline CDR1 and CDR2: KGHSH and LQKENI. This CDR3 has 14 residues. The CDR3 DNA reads TGTGCCAGCTCACCGCGGACAGGGGACTATGGCTACACCTTC. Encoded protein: CASSPRTGDYGYTF.

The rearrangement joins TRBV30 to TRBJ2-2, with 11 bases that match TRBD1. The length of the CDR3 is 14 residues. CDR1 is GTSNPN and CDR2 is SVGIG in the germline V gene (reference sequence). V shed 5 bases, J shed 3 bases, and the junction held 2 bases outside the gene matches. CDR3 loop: CAWGQGAYTGELFF. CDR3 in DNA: TGTGCCTGGGGACAGGGGGCATACACCGGGGAGCTGTTTTTT.

The CDR3 loop is CASSINNEQFF. The CDR3 nucleotides read TGTGCCAGCAGCATAAACAATGAGCAGTTCTTC. The genes are TRBV7-2 and TRBJ2-1; D is uncertain. V shed 5 bases and J shed 5 bases, with 4 bases lying between them. CDR1 is SGHTA, CDR2 FQGNSA, per germline. The CDR3 has 11 residues.

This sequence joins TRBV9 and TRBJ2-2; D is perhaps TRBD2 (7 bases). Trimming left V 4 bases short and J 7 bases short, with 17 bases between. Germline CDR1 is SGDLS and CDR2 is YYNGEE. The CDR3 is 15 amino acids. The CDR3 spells CASSPARGAVGELFF. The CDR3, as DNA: TGTGCCAGCAGCCCCGCACGGGGGGCGGTCGGGGAGCTGTTTTTT.

For the CDR3, the DNA is TGTGCCAGCAGTCCTATGACAGGGTCGGCGGAGACCCAGTACTTC. This sequence encodes CASSPMTGSAETQYF. The genes are TRBV3-1 (or the pseudogene TRBV3-2) and TRBJ2-5, with TRBD1 matching over 7 bases. The CDR3 runs to 15 residues. Germline trimming cut 6 bases from V and 5 bases from J; bases unmatched to any gene: 12. The germline gives CDR1 LGHDT, CDR2 YNNKEL (reference sequence).

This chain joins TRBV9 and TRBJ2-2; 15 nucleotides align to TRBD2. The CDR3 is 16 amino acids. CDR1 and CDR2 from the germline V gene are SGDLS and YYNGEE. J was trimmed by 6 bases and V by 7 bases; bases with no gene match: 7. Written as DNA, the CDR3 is TGTGCCAGCGCGCGGACTAGCGGGGGGGCCGCCGGGGAGCTGTTTTTT. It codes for CASARTSGGAAGELFF.

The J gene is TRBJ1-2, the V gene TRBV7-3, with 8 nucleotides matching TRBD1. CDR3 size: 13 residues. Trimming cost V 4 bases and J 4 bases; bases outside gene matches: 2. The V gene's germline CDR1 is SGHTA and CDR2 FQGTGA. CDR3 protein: CASSSDRGYGYTF. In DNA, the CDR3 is TGTGCCAGCAGCTCAGACAGGGGCTATGGCTACACCTTC.

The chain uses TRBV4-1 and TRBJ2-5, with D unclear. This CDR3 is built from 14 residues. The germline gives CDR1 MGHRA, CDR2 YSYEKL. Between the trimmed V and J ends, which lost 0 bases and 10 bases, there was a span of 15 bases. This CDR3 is CASSQEGILQDQYF. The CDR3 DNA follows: TGCGCCAGCAGCCAAGAAGGTATTCTGCAGGACCAGTACTTC.

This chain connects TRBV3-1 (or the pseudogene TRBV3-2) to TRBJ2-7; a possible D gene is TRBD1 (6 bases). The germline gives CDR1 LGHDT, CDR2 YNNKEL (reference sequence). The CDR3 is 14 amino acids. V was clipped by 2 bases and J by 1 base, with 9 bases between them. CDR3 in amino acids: CASSQQGSSYEQYF. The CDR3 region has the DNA TGTGCCAGCAGCCAACAGGGGTCGTCCTACGAGCAGTACTTC.

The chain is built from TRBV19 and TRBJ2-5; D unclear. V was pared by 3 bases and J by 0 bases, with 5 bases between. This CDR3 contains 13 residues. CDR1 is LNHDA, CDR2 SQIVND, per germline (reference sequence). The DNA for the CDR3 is TGTGCCAGTAGTATTGGGCACCAAGAGACCCAGTACTTC. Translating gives CASSIGHQETQYF.

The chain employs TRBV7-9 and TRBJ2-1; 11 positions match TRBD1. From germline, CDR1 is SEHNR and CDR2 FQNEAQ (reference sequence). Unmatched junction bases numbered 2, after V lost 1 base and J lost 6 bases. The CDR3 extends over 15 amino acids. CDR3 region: CASSLGGTGGNEQFF. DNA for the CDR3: TGTGCCAGCAGCTTAGGGGGGACAGGGGGCAATGAGCAGTTCTTC.

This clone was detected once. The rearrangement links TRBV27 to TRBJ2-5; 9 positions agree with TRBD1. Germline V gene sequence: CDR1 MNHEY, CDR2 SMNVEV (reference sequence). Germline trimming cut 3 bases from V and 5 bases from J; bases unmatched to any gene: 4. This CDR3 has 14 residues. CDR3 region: CASSFGQGLETQYF. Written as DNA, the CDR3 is TGTGCCAGCAGTTTCGGACAGGGGTTGGAGACCCAGTACTTC.

The CDR3 protein is CAWSYQTNTIYF. CDR3 bases: TGTGCCTGGAGCTACCAAACGAACACCATATATTTT. This chain connects TRBV30 to TRBJ1-3; D is uncertain. Germline V lookup: CDR1 GTSNPN, CDR2 SVGIG (reference sequence). The CDR3 loop spans 12 amino acids. With 3 bases removed from V and 7 bases from J, the gap between germline ends came to 10 bases.

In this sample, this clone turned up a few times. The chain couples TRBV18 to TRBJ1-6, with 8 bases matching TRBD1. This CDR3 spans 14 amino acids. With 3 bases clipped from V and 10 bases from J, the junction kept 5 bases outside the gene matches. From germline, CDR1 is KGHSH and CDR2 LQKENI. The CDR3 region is CASSPGQGNSPLHF. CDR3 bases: TGTGCCAGCTCACCTGGACAGGGAAACTCACCCCTCCACTTT.

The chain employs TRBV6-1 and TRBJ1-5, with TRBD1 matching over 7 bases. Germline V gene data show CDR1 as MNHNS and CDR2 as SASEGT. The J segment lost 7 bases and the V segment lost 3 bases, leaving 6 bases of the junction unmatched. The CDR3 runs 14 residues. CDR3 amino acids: CASSETGKEQPQHF. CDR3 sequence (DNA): TGTGCCAGCAGTGAGACAGGGAAAGAACAGCCCCAGCATTTT.